The 29 T cell receptor beta chains below were found in one sample sequenced in a study of spatial heterogeneity in lung cancer. TCRdb fed the 5' RACE reads into MiXCR, producing one record per CDR3 protein. The sample consists of around 110,000 distinct CDR3 sequences, 10% to 15% of them appearing once. Regarding time point: blood at routine non-recurrence follow-up after resection. No cells were sorted before sequencing. The whole RNA sequenced was extracted from tumor, nontumor lung or frozen PBMC. Sequencing was performed on PBMCs, taken at follow-up. Receptors originate from a male donor with early-stage non-small cell lung cancer.

This clonotype was seen a few times. A much bigger clone sits one base away, suggesting this may be a read error. This sequence joins TRBV28 and TRBJ2-5; D unclear. Trimming took off 3 bases at V and 4 bases at J, with 3 bases between the two ends. The CDR3 has 11 residues. CDR1 and CDR2 from the germline V gene are MDHEN and SYDVKM. DNA for the CDR3: TGTGCCAGCAGTTTCCCAGAGACCCAGTACTTC. Translating gives CASSFPETQYF.

The chain recombines TRBV2 with TRBJ2-5; possibly TRBD2 for D (5 bases). The CDR3 covers 13 residues. Trimming left V 8 bases short and J 5 bases short, with 15 bases between. Looked up from germline, CDR1 is SNHLY and CDR2 is FYNNEI. The CDR3 sequence is CASGKLESETQYF. In DNA form, the CDR3 reads TGTGCCAGCGGAAAACTAGAATCCGAGACCCAGTACTTC.

The V gene is TRBV3-1, the J gene TRBJ1-3, with a tentative D call TRBD1 (6 bases). CDR1 is LGHDT, CDR2 YNNKEL, per germline (reference sequence). CDR3 length: 16 residues. Trimming pared 1 base from V and 5 bases from J, leaving 15 bases between. The CDR3 region is CASSQGRDMTRNTIYF. Here the CDR3 DNA reads TGTGCCAGCAGCCAAGGGCGGGACATGACAAGAAACACCATATATTTT.

V is TRBV28 and J is TRBJ2-7, with TRBD1 identical over 7 bases. V lost 6 bases, J lost 1 base, and 9 bases stayed unmatched. CDR3 length: 15 amino acids. Per the germline V gene, CDR1 is MDHEN and CDR2 is SYDVKM. This CDR3 reads CASRYGTALSYEQYF. CDR3 in DNA: TGTGCCAGCAGATACGGGACAGCCCTGTCCTACGAGCAGTACTTC.

The CDR3 bases are TGCGCCAGCAGTAACCGGGACAACTATGGCTACACCTTC. It specifies CASSNRDNYGYTF. V and J are TRBV5-1 and TRBJ1-2, with D perhaps TRBD1 (5 bases). The CDR3 is made up of 13 amino acids. V was clipped by 5 bases and J by 2 bases, with 10 bases between them. Germline lookup yields CDR1 SGHRS and CDR2 YFSETQ.

The J gene is TRBJ1-5, the V gene TRBV18; D unclear. This CDR3 is 18 amino acids long. V dropped 3 bases and J dropped 0 bases, with 18 bases sitting between them. The germline gives CDR1 KGHSH, CDR2 LQKENI. The CDR3 DNA reads TGTGCCAGCTCACCCCCTCGAGGAGTGTACGGTAGCAATCAGCCCCAGCATTTT. It translates to CASSPPRGVYGSNQPQHF. Looking up the rest from reference TRBV18 and TRBJ1-5 gives the full variable domain: NAGVMQNPRHLVRRRGQEARLRCSPMKGHSHVYWYRQLPEEGLKFMVYLQKENIIDESGMPKERFSAEFPKEGPSILRIQQVVRGDSAAYFCASSPPRGVYGSNQPQHFGDGTRLSIL.

This clonotype was recorded a few times. The V and J genes are TRBV12-3 or TRBV12-4 and TRBJ2-1, with no clear D. Trimming removed 6 bases from V and 2 bases from J, with 5 bases in between. The CDR3 is 12 residues long. The CDR3 is CASSRTYNEQFF. The CDR3, as DNA: TGTGCCAGCAGCCGGACCTACAATGAGCAGTTCTTC.

The table lists this clonotype with many counts. The chain couples TRBV5-1 to TRBJ2-1, with a tentative D call TRBD1 (6 bases). The CDR3 consists of 13 residues. Trimming took off 1 base at V and 8 bases at J, with 10 bases between the two ends. Germline V lookup: CDR1 SGHRS, CDR2 YFSETQ. The DNA for the CDR3 is TGCGCCAGCAGCTTGCCTAACAGGGATGAGCAGTTCTTC. Translation: CASSLPNRDEQFF.

J is TRBJ1-6 and V is TRBV7-2; D is perhaps TRBD1 (5 bases). The germline V and J ends were trimmed by 0 bases and 4 bases, with 10 bases remaining between them. The CDR3 is 16 amino acids. Germline V gene data show CDR1 as SGHTA and CDR2 as FQGNSA. This CDR3 reads CASSLAMGGYNSPLHF. Here the CDR3 DNA reads TGTGCCAGCAGCTTAGCGATGGGGGGATATAATTCACCCCTCCACTTT.

This clonotype has at least ten counts. The rearrangement uses TRBV12-3 or TRBV12-4 and TRBJ2-7, with a tentative D call TRBD2 (6 bases). This CDR3 spans 13 amino acids. Trimming left V 1 base short and J 5 bases short, with 9 bases between. The CDR3 loop reads CASSLVGGHEQYF. DNA for the CDR3: TGTGCCAGCAGTTTAGTCGGGGGTCACGAGCAGTACTTC.

The chain combines TRBV5-4 with TRBJ1-2, with D uncertain. Germline values: CDR1 SGHNT, CDR2 YYREEE (reference sequence). There are 14 residues in the CDR3. Trimming pared 0 bases from V and 7 bases from J, leaving 13 bases between. The CDR3 protein is CASSLEGQPFGYTF. CDR3 in DNA: TGTGCCAGCAGCTTGGAAGGGCAGCCTTTTGGCTACACCTTC.

The CDR3 DNA reads TGCGCCAGCAGACAGAACACCGGGGAGCTGTTTTTT. It is translated as CASRQNTGELFF. This chain joins TRBV10-1 and TRBJ2-2, with D uncertain. Per germline, CDR1 WNHNN and CDR2 SYGVQD (reference sequence). This CDR3 is 12 amino acids long. The ends were cut back, 6 bases at V and 1 base at J, with 3 bases in the middle.

This chain links TRBV7-6 with TRBJ2-1; D possibly corresponds to TRBD2 (6 bases). The V and J ends lost 4 bases and 12 bases respectively, with 13 bases between them. The CDR3 loop spans 12 amino acids. Per germline, CDR1 SGHVS and CDR2 FNYEAQ. The CDR3 reads CASSSGLEGQFF. CDR3 bases: TGTGCCAGCAGCTCGGGCTTGGAGGGGCAGTTCTTC.

The sample holds many counts of this clonotype. The gene calls are TRBV30 and TRBJ1-1; D may be TRBD1 (5 bases). Germline V gene lookup returns CDR1 GTSNPN and CDR2 SVGIG (reference sequence). The V gene lost 5 bases and the J gene lost 0 bases, with 7 bases spanning the gap. The CDR3 runs 12 residues. This chain's CDR3 is CAWGHMNTEAFF. In DNA, the CDR3 is TGTGCCTGGGGACACATGAACACTGAAGCTTTCTTT. Variable domain in full (rest from reference TRBV30 and TRBJ1-1): SQTIHQWPATLVQPVGSPLSLECTVEGTSNPNLYWYRQAAGRGLQLLFYSVGIGQISSEVPQNLSASRPQDRQFILSSKKLLLSDSGFYLCAWGHMNTEAFFGQGTRLTVV.

This sequence joins TRBV12-3 or TRBV12-4 and TRBJ2-7; TRBD1 agrees at 10 bases. The CDR3 sequence is 15 residues long. V lost 2 bases to trimming and J lost 3 bases; unmatched junction nucleotides: 4. The CDR3: CASSLWGTGDYEQYF. In DNA form, the CDR3 reads TGTGCCAGCAGTTTATGGGGGACAGGGGACTACGAGCAGTACTTC.

This clonotype was detected only a few times. The chain links TRBV29-1 to TRBJ1-1; D ambiguous. Between the trimmed V and J ends, which lost 6 bases and 3 bases, there was a span of 8 bases. The CDR3 runs 11 residues. Germline CDR1 and CDR2: SQVTM and ANQGSEA. The CDR3 nucleotides are TGCAGCGTAGTAACGTACACTGAAGCTTTCTTT. Protein sequence: CSVVTYTEAFF.

This clonotype was detected a few times. V is TRBV7-2 and J is TRBJ1-2; no clear D gene. Germline CDR1 reads SGHTA; CDR2 reads FQGNSA. The CDR3 is 12 amino acids. With 3 bases removed from V and 7 bases from J, the gap between germline ends came to 9 bases. The CDR3 region is CASSFPRLGYTF. The CDR3 nucleotides are TGTGCCAGCAGCTTCCCCAGGCTTGGCTACACCTTC.

The chain uses TRBV7-6 and TRBJ1-4, with 7 bases fitting TRBD1. V lost 5 bases and J lost 1; bases outside the gene matches: 10. Germline values: CDR1 SGHVS, CDR2 FNYEAQ. The CDR3 is made up of 17 amino acids. This CDR3 reads CASSRQGSSGTNEKLFF. CDR3 bases: TGTGCCAGCAGCAGACAGGGTTCTTCGGGAACTAATGAAAAACTGTTTTTT.

This clonotype turned up a few times. The chain carries TRBV18 and TRBJ2-7; TRBD1 aligns across 7 bases. Unmatched junction bases numbered 5, after V lost 3 bases and J lost 6 bases. CDR3 length: 13 residues. Germline V lookup: CDR1 KGHSH, CDR2 LQKENI. CDR3 DNA sequence: TGTGCCAGCTCACCGGGACAGAAAGCCGAGCAGTACTTC. Translated: CASSPGQKAEQYF.

This clonotype turned up a few times. The chain recombines TRBV27 with TRBJ1-5; tentative D call: TRBD1 (5 bases). This CDR3 is 13 amino acids long. Trimming shortened V by 5 bases and J by 7 bases, and 12 bases separated the two germline ends. CDR1 and CDR2 from the germline V gene are MNHEY and SMNVEV (reference sequence). CDR3 protein: CASSPQGRQPQHF. CDR3 bases: TGTGCCAGCAGTCCGCAGGGTAGACAGCCCCAGCATTTT.

The V gene is TRBV4-3, the J gene TRBJ2-1; 12 bases map to TRBD1. The CDR3 length is 15 residues. Germline CDR1 LGHNA, CDR2 YSLEER. The V segment lost 5 bases and the J segment 6 bases; nucleotides outside the gene matches: 5. The CDR3, as DNA: TGCGCCAGCAGCATCCGGGACAGGGGGCTCAATGAGCAGTTCTTC. This gives the protein CASSIRDRGLNEQFF.

The chain couples TRBV5-4 to TRBJ1-3; D perhaps matches TRBD1 (5 bases). CDR3 length equals 12 residues. V was shortened by 4 bases and J by 4 bases, with 6 bases between the two germline ends. Per the germline V gene, CDR1 is SGHNT and CDR2 is YYREEE (reference sequence). The CDR3 nucleotides read TGTGCCAGCAGCGCAGGGGGAAACACCATATATTTT. Encoded protein: CASSAGGNTIYF.

The V and J genes are TRBV9 and TRBJ2-7; D is uncertain. V lost 4 bases and J 5 bases, leaving 13 bases between the germline ends. The CDR3 runs to 13 residues. Germline V gene sequence: CDR1 SGDLS, CDR2 YYNGEE. The CDR3 DNA sequence: TGTGCCAGCAGCCCCACCCGCAGCCACGAGCAGTACTTC. It translates to CASSPTRSHEQYF.

This clonotype was counted at least ten times. This rearrangement joins TRBV27 to TRBJ2-7; perhaps TRBD1 as D (6 bases). Looked up from germline, CDR1 is MNHEY and CDR2 is SMNVEV (reference sequence). The CDR3 runs 15 residues. V lost 0 bases and J 3 bases, leaving 12 bases between the germline ends. The CDR3 DNA follows: TGTGCCAGCAGTTTATCGTTGGGCAGGGGCTACGAGCAGTACTTC. Translating it yields CASSLSLGRGYEQYF.

In this sample, this clonotype turned up many times. This chain joins TRBV5-1 and TRBJ2-5; perhaps TRBD1 as D (6 bases). The germline V gene has CDR1 SGHRS and CDR2 YFSETQ. The V end was cut by 6 bases, the J end by 5 bases, with 23 bases between. The CDR3 length is 16 residues. The CDR3 reads CASTTQGAGEYETQYF. The DNA of the CDR3 is TGCGCCAGCACAACCCAAGGGGCAGGGGAGTACGAGACCCAGTACTTC.

By share of the sample, this clonotype is medium-sized (0.01 to 0.1%). The CDR3 sequence is CASSLFRDQKGTGELFF. The CDR3 DNA is TGTGCCAGCAGCTTATTCAGAGATCAGAAGGGCACCGGGGAGCTGTTTTTT. The genes are TRBV13 and TRBJ2-2; D not certain. The CDR3 has 17 residues. Germline CDR1 reads PRHDT; CDR2 reads FYEKMQ (reference sequence). Trimming cost V 2 bases and J 4 bases, with 17 bases left between them.

The rearrangement uses TRBV13 and TRBJ2-5; D is uncertain. In germline, CDR1 is PRHDT, CDR2 FYEKMQ (reference sequence). This CDR3 is built from 13 residues. Trimming removed 0 bases at V and 6 bases at J, with 8 bases between. CDR3 sequence: CASSLGGSKTQYF. In nucleotides, the CDR3 is TGTGCCAGCAGCTTAGGGGGGTCGAAGACCCAGTACTTC.

This chain joins TRBV6-5 and TRBJ2-1; tentatively, D is TRBD1 (5 bases). V lost 5 bases to trimming and J lost 2 bases, with 10 bases between them. Per the germline V gene, CDR1 is MNHEY and CDR2 is SVGAGI. The CDR3 loop spans 14 amino acids. CDR3 bases: TGTGCCAGCAGTAGGGGCCGAACCTACAATGAGCAGTTCTTC. Its translation is CASSRGRTYNEQFF.

This clonotype came up a few times. The chain uses TRBV7-8 and TRBJ2-3, with unresolved D. The germline CDR1 and CDR2 sequences are SGHVS and FQNEAQ. Trimming removed 0 bases from V and 0 bases from J, with 7 bases in between. The CDR3 is 15 residues long. The CDR3 nucleotides read TGTGCCAGCAGCTTAGCGCAGCGTAGCACAGATACGCAGTATTTT. It translates to CASSLAQRSTDTQYF.